This T cell receptor (beta chain) was sequenced in a study of cytomegalovirus exposure and HLA in healthy donors. Amplification used 60 Vbeta primers and 13 Jbeta primers. Some clones are missing from TCRdb's copy, which holds only in-frame ones; the method was immunoSEQ multiplex PCR. This repertoire comprises 60,000 to 75,000 clones; its ten largest clones make up about 3.8%. Germline-derived CDR1 and CDR2 are SEHNR and FQNEAQ (reference sequence). CDR3 length equals 16 residues. V lost 1 base to trimming and J lost 2 bases; unmatched junction nucleotides: 7. The chain links TRBV7-9 to TRBJ2-7, with 8 bases lining up with TRBD2. This clonotype originated in a female donor in good health and CMV-seropositive. Sequenced: PBMCs. The CDR3 DNA reads as TGTGCCAGCAGCTTAGGGTTAGGGCGGGAGGCCTACGAGCAGTACTTC. It is translated as CASSLGLGREAYEQYF.